The 9 T cell receptor beta chains below were found in one sample sequenced in a study of blood T cells in healthy people across ages. A second PCR, run for about 6 to 12 cycles, used a sample-barcoded 5' primer plus a J-beta primer mix. TCRdb passed the 5' RACE reads through MiXCR, listing each CDR3 protein once. The repertoire holds some 690,000 distinct CDR3 sequences, with roughly 20% as singletons. The specimen sequenced was blood. The receptors here all came from a man aged 65-85 years in good health.

The chain recombines TRBV20-1 with TRBJ1-5; D remains ambiguous. The CDR3 is made up of 14 amino acids. The V end was cut by 6 bases, the J end by 0 bases, with 12 bases between. CDR1 is DFQATT and CDR2 is SNEGSKA in the germline V gene (reference sequence). CDR3 sequence: CSAGLRTSNQPQHF. The DNA of the CDR3 is TGCAGTGCAGGACTCAGAACTAGCAATCAGCCCCAGCATTTT.

This clonotype was recorded a few times. The chain combines TRBV12-3 or TRBV12-4 with TRBJ2-5; perhaps TRBD1 as D (6 bases). CDR3 length: 16 amino acids. V lost 3 bases, J lost 1 base, and 15 bases lay in between. The CDR3 region has the DNA TGTGCCAGCAGTTTTTACGGACAGCGCCTCCAAGAGACCCAGTACTTC. Protein product: CASSFYGQRLQETQYF.

The V and J genes are TRBV11-2 and TRBJ2-3; 8 nucleotides align to TRBD2. The CDR3 spans 16 residues. Trimming cost V 1 base and J 0 bases; bases outside gene matches: 3. Germline V gene lookup returns CDR1 SGHAT and CDR2 FQNNGV. The CDR3 is CASSLAGGLSTDTQYF. The CDR3 coding sequence is TGTGCCAGCAGCTTAGCGGGGGGGCTCAGCACAGATACGCAGTATTTT.

The V call is TRBV5-1, the J call TRBJ2-3; maybe TRBD2 (6 bases). The J call may be wrong; the DNA end is better matched by TRBJ2-1. Germline loops: CDR1 SGHRS, CDR2 YFSETQ. The CDR3 consists of 15 residues. The CDR3 DNA reads as TGCGCCAGCAGCTTGGGCGGGACCGGTTACCATGAGCAGTTCTTC. Its translation: CASSLGGTGYHEQFF.

The V call is TRBV7-9, the J call TRBJ2-3; possible D gene TRBD2, 7 bases. The CDR3 is made up of 16 amino acids. V was trimmed by 5 bases and J by 5 bases, leaving 20 bases between them. CDR1 is SEHNR, CDR2 FQNEAQ, per germline (reference sequence). Here the CDR3 DNA reads TGTGCCAGCAGCCCGCGTGAAGGGGGGGCTGGAGATACGCAGTATTTT. Its translation: CASSPREGGAGDTQYF.

The table lists this clonotype with a few counts. The V gene is TRBV20-1, the J gene TRBJ1-1; TRBD1 matches at 9 bases. There are 16 residues in the CDR3. With 1 base clipped from V and 0 bases from J, the junction kept 6 bases outside the gene matches. Germline values: CDR1 DFQATT, CDR2 SNEGSKA (reference sequence). CDR3 coding DNA: TGCAGTGCTAGAGCTCGGACAGGGGTCATGAACACTGAAGCTTTCTTT. Protein product: CSARARTGVMNTEAFF.

This clonotype came up many times. This chain links TRBV5-1 with TRBJ1-5; D may be TRBD1 (6 bases). The CDR3 is 16 residues long. The ends were cut back, 0 bases at V and 2 bases at J, with 12 bases in the middle. Germline V gives CDR1 SGHRS, CDR2 YFSETQ. The CDR3 is CASSLDGGGGNQPQHF. In DNA form, the CDR3 reads TGCGCCAGCAGCTTGGATGGGGGCGGAGGCAATCAGCCCCAGCATTTT. Looking up the rest from reference TRBV5-1 and TRBJ1-5 gives the full variable domain: KAGVTQTPRYLIKTRGQQVTLSCSPISGHRSVSWYQQTPGQGLQFLFEYFSETQRNKGNFPGRFSGRQFSNSRSEMNVSTLELGDSALYLCASSLDGGGGNQPQHFGDGTRLSIL.

This clonotype occurred a few times. The rearrangement links TRBV3-1 to TRBJ2-7; D is undetermined. Germline V lookup: CDR1 LGHDT, CDR2 YNNKEL (reference sequence). This CDR3 is 20 amino acids long. The germline V and J ends were trimmed by 0 bases and 1 base, with 25 bases remaining between them. The CDR3 protein is CASSQDLEMTRGRPSYEQYV. In DNA, the CDR3 is TGTGCCAGCAGCCAAGACCTAGAAATGACTCGTGGGCGTCCTTCCTACGAGCAGTACGTC.

V gene TRBV25-1 combines with J gene TRBJ1-2, with 12 bases fitting TRBD1. The germline CDR1 and CDR2 sequences are MGHDK and SYGVNS. This CDR3 comprises 17 residues. Losses at the gene ends were 6 bases for V and 4 bases for J; bases not matched to a gene: 12. This CDR3 is CASSSPGQGAFVYGYTF. The CDR3 DNA sequence: TGTGCCAGCAGCTCTCCGGGACAGGGGGCGTTCGTCTATGGCTACACCTTC.